The entry that follows covers one TCR beta chain sequence. Germline lookup yields CDR1 MNHEY and CDR2 SMNVEV (reference sequence). The V end lost 7 bases, the J end lost 7 bases, and 11 bases lay between the germline ends. This CDR3 is 13 amino acids long. The data derive from a study of blood T cell repertoires in COVID-19. Only in-frame clones appear in the TCRdb table, and some are missing; sequencing was by immunoSEQ multiplex PCR. The table lists about 210,000 clones, around four fifths of them singletons, with roughly 8.7% in the top ten. This sequence originates from a man between 40 and 49 years old who had recovered from COVID-19. The J gene is TRBJ1-6, the V gene TRBV27, with a tentative D call TRBD1 (6 bases). Sequences were obtained from PBMCs or T cells enriched from blood (not recorded which). The CDR3 coding sequence is TGTGCCAGCAAAGGGACAAGGAATTCACCCCTCCACTTT. Translated: CASKGTRNSPLHF.